A selection of T cell receptor beta chains follows, all from one sample in a study of identical twins. TCRdb reanalysed the 5' RACE reads using MiXCR and keeps one entry per CDR3 protein. The table has about 530,000 distinct CDR3 sequences, more than 20% seen once. The same specimen was also included in a second study, on yellow fever vaccine responses in identical twins.

The specimen was CD4+ T cells sorted from blood. These TCRs come from a woman between 18 and 29 years old in good health. The CDR3 runs from the conserved cysteine through the conserved F or W. D genes are given only for firm matches. Only part of the rows carry a size: once, few, many, or a class if the clone is expanded.

d_gene: .
v_gene: TRBV5-1
j_gene: TRBJ1-3
abundance: .
CDR3aa: CASAESQGSGNTIYF
CDR3nt: TGCGCCAGCGCCGAGTCACAGGGATCTGGAAACACCATATATTTT

d_gene: TRBD2
v_gene: TRBV5-1
j_gene: TRBJ2-3
abundance: few
CDR3aa: CASSMGLAGGATDTQYF
CDR3nt: TGCGCCAGCAGCATGGGACTAGCGGGGGGGGCGACAGATACGCAGTATTTT

d_gene: TRBD2
v_gene: TRBV3-1
j_gene: TRBJ2-2
abundance: few
CDR3aa: CASGLAGTGELFF
CDR3nt: TGTGCCAGCGGACTAGCGGGAACCGGGGAGCTGTTTTTT

d_gene: .
v_gene: TRBV3-1
j_gene: TRBJ2-5
abundance: .
CDR3aa: CASSLPAKETQYF
CDR3nt: TGTGCCAGCAGCCTGCCGGCTAAGGAGACCCAGTACTTC

d_gene: TRBD2
v_gene: TRBV20-1
j_gene: TRBJ2-1
abundance: many
CDR3aa: CSARDVRAGGVEQFF
CDR3nt: TGCAGTGCTAGAGACGTGCGAGCGGGAGGGGTTGAGCAGTTCTTC

d_gene: TRBD1
v_gene: TRBV3-1
j_gene: TRBJ2-5
abundance: .
CDR3aa: CASSERTGVGETQYF
CDR3nt: TGTGCCAGCAGCGAGAGGACAGGGGTTGGAGAGACCCAGTACTTC

d_gene: .
v_gene: TRBV27
j_gene: TRBJ2-5
abundance: few
CDR3aa: CAMQETQYF
CDR3nt: TGTGCCATGCAAGAGACCCAGTACTTC

d_gene: TRBD2
v_gene: TRBV20-1
j_gene: TRBJ2-1
abundance: few
CDR3aa: CSARMGLAAYNEQFF
CDR3nt: TGCAGTGCTAGGATGGGACTAGCGGCTTACAATGAGCAGTTCTTC

d_gene: .
v_gene: TRBV15
j_gene: TRBJ2-5
abundance: .
CDR3aa: CATSLARDTQETQYF
CDR3nt: TGTGCCACCAGCCTGGCCCGGGATACACAAGAGACCCAGTACTTC

d_gene: TRBD2
v_gene: TRBV20-1
j_gene: TRBJ2-1
abundance: few
CDR3aa: CSARTSGRVNEQFF
CDR3nt: TGCAGTGCGAGGACTAGCGGGAGGGTGAATGAGCAGTTCTTC

d_gene: .
v_gene: TRBV3-1
j_gene: TRBJ1-5
abundance: .
CDR3aa: CASSGTGINQPQHF
CDR3nt: TGTGCCAGCAGCGGAACAGGGATCAATCAGCCCCAGCATTTT

d_gene: .
v_gene: TRBV12-3/TRBV12-4
j_gene: TRBJ2-1
abundance: .
CDR3aa: CASSLVRSEQFF
CDR3nt: TGTGCCAGCAGTTTAGTCAGATCTGAGCAGTTCTTC

d_gene: TRBD1
v_gene: TRBV5-1
j_gene: TRBJ2-5
abundance: .
CDR3aa: CASSSQGTGKFGETQYF
CDR3nt: TGCGCCAGCAGCTCACAAGGGACAGGGAAGTTCGGGGAGACCCAGTACTTC

d_gene: .
v_gene: TRBV7-9
j_gene: TRBJ2-5
abundance: .
CDR3aa: CASSPNGFETQYF
CDR3nt: TGTGCCAGCAGCCCTAACGGGTTTGAGACCCAGTACTTC

d_gene: TRBD2
v_gene: TRBV7-9
j_gene: TRBJ2-7
abundance: .
CDR3aa: CASSLALRGRDYEQYF
CDR3nt: TGTGCCAGCAGCTTAGCGCTTCGCGGGAGAGACTACGAGCAGTACTTC

d_gene: .
v_gene: TRBV12-3/TRBV12-4
j_gene: TRBJ1-5
abundance: once
CDR3aa: CASSSSPRGLGPQHF
CDR3nt: TGTGCCAGCAGTTCTAGCCCCAGAGGGTTGGGGCCCCAGCATTTT

d_gene: .
v_gene: TRBV6-5
j_gene: TRBJ2-1
abundance: .
CDR3aa: CASSYREKQGNEQFF
CDR3nt: TGTGCCAGCAGTTACCGGGAAAAACAGGGCAATGAGCAGTTCTTC

d_gene: .
v_gene: TRBV5-1
j_gene: TRBJ2-4
abundance: few
CDR3aa: CASSLPGEIAKNIQYF
CDR3nt: TGCGCCAGCAGCCTACCCGGAGAAATAGCCAAAAACATTCAGTACTTC

d_gene: .
v_gene: TRBV5-6
j_gene: TRBJ2-3
abundance: few
CDR3aa: CASRSASRTDTQYF
CDR3nt: TGTGCCAGCAGGTCCGCGAGTAGGACAGATACGCAGTATTTT

d_gene: TRBD1
v_gene: TRBV27
j_gene: TRBJ1-5
abundance: .
CDR3aa: CASSWTGDDQPQHF
CDR3nt: TGTGCCAGCAGTTGGACAGGGGACGATCAGCCCCAGCATTTT

d_gene: .
v_gene: TRBV28
j_gene: TRBJ2-2
abundance: .
CDR3aa: CACSLTGGPTGELFF
CDR3nt: TGTGCCTGCAGCCTCACCGGGGGCCCCACCGGGGAGCTGTTTTTT

d_gene: .
v_gene: TRBV5-1
j_gene: TRBJ2-1
abundance: .
CDR3aa: CASSLQGQPAYNEQFF
CDR3nt: TGCGCCAGCAGCCTACAGGGACAACCTGCCTACAATGAGCAGTTCTTC

d_gene: .
v_gene: TRBV3-1
j_gene: TRBJ2-1
abundance: .
CDR3aa: CASSEPGMEQFF
CDR3nt: TGTGCCAGCAGCGAACCCGGGATGGAGCAGTTCTTC

d_gene: .
v_gene: TRBV10-3
j_gene: TRBJ2-7
abundance: .
CDR3aa: CAISESTGSYEQYF
CDR3nt: TGTGCCATCAGTGAGTCGACGGGTTCCTACGAGCAGTACTTC